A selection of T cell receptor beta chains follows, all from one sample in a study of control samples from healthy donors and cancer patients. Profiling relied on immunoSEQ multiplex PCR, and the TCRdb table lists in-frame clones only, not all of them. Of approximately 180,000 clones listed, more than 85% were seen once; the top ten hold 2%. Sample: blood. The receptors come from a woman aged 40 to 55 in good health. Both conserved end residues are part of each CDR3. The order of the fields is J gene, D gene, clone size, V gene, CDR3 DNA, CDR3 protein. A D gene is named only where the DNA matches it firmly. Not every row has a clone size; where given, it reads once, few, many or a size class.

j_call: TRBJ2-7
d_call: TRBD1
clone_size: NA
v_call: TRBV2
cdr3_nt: TGTGCCAGCAGTGAAGGACAGGGGGCGGAGGAGCAGTACTTC
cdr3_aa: CASSEGQGAEEQYF

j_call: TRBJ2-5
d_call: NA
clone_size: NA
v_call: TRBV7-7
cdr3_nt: TGTGCCAGCAGCTTAAAGGGCCCGGGGAGGACCCAGTACTTC
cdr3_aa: CASSLKGPGRTQYF

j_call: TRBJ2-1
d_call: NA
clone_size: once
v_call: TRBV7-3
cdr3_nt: TGTGCCAGCAGCTTAAACCCCTATACAGAAACCTACAATGAGCAGTTCTTC
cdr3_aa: CASSLNPYTETYNEQFF

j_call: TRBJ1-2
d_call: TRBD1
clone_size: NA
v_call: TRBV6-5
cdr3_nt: TGTGCCAGCAGTTACGGGTCGGCAGGGGGCACCTATGGCTACACCTTC
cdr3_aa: CASSYGSAGGTYGYTF

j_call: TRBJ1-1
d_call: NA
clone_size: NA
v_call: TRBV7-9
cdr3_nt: TGTGCCAGCAGCCGAGGACCCAACCTGTATGAAGCTTTCTTT
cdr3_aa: CASSRGPNLYEAFF

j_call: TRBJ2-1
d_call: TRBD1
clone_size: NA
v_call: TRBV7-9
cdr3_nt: TGTGCCAGCAGCTCCCTCGGGACAGGGGGAAACAATGAGCAGTTCTTC
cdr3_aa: CASSSLGTGGNNEQFF

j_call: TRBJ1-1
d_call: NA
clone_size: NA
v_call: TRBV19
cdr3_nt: TGTGCCAGTAGTATTCGACAGCAGAACACTGAAGCTTTCTTT
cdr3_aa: CASSIRQQNTEAFF

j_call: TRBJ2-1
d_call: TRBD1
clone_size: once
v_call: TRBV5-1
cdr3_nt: TGCGCCAGCAGCTTGGTAGACAGGGGTCCCGAGCAGTTCTTC
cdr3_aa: CASSLVDRGPEQFF

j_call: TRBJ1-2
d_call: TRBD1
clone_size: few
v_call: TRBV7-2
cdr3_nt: TGTGCCAGCAGCGTGGGGACAGAATCTTCCTATGGCTACACCTTC
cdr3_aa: CASSVGTESSYGYTF

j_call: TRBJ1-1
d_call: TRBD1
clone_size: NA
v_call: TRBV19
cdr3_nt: TGTGCCAGTAATACAGGGGGGACTGAAGCTTTCTTT
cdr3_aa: CASNTGGTEAFF

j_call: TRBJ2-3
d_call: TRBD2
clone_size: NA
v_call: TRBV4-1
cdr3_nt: TGCGCCAGCAGCCTGTCTAGGAGGCTAGCGGGGGGTGATACGCAGTATTTT
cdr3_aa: CASSLSRRLAGGDTQYF

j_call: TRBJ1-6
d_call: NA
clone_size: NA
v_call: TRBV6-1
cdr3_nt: TGTGCCAGCAGTGAACTGACCACGATTAATTCACCCCTCCACTTT
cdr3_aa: CASSELTTINSPLHF

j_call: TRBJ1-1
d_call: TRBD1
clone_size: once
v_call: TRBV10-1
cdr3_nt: TGCGCCAGCAGTGAACAACAGGGGGCAACTGAAGCTTTCTTT
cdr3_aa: CASSEQQGATEAFF

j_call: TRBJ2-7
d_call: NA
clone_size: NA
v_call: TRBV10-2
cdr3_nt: TGCGCCAGCAGCCCTGGACCCGGGGCCCTCTACGAGCAGTACTTC
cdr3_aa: CASSPGPGALYEQYF

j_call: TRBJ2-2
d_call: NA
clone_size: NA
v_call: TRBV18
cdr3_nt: TGTGCCAGCTCACCACCCCCCGGGACCGGGGAGCTGTTTTTT
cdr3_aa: CASSPPPGTGELFF

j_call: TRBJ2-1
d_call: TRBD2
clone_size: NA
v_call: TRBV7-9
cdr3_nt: TGTGCCAGCAGCTCTTCTAAAAGCGGGGGCCCCGGGTCGAATGAGCAGTTCTTC
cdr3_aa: CASSSSKSGGPGSNEQFF

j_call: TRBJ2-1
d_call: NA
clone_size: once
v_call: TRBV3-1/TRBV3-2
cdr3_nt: TGTGCCAGCAGCGAGGGGGGGGCGTACAATGAGCAGTTCTTC
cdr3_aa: CASSEGGAYNEQFF

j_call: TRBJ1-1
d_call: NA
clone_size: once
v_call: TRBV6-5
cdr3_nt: TGTGCCAGCAGTTACTCGAACGGAGCTGAAGCTTTCTTT
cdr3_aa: CASSYSNGAEAFF

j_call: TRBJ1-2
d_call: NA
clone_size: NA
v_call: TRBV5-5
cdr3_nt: TGTGCCAGCAGCCCTGGGGGATCTAACTATGGCTACACCTTC
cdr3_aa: CASSPGGSNYGYTF